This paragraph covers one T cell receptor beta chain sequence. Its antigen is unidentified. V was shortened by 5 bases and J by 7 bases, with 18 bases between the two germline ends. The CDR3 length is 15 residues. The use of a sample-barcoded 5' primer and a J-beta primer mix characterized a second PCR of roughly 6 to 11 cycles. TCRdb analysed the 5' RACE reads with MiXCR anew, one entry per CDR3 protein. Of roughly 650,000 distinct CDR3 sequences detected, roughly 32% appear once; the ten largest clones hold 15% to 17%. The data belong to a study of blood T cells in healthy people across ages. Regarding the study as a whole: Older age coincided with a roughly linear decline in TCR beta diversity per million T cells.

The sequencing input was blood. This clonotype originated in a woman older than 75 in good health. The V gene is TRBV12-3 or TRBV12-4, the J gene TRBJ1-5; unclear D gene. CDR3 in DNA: TGTGCCAGCAGTGACCCTGGGAGTGGAAGGCAGCCCCAGCATTTT. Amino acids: CASSDPGSGRQPQHF.